The clone carrying this TCR beta chain was counted at least ten times. Germline CDR1 SGHTA, CDR2 FQGTGA. The V and J ends lost 6 bases and 4 bases respectively, with 12 bases between them. The CDR3 covers 13 residues. The data stem from a study of T cells after yellow fever vaccination. Each CDR3 protein gets one entry after TCRdb re-called the 5' RACE reads with MiXCR. Here the sample spans a few hundred thousand distinct CDR3 sequences, less than 3.5% being singletons. This receptor was obtained from a man aged 18 to 30 who received the YFV17D yellow fever vaccine. The specimen comprised CD4+ T cells sorted from PBMCs, sampled 10 days after the yellow fever booster vaccination. The rearrangement joins TRBV7-3 to TRBJ2-5; tentatively, D is TRBD1 or TRBD2 (6 bases each). The CDR3 bases are TGTGCCAGCAGTACCGGGGGCGCAGAGACCCAGTACTTC. Protein: CASSTGGAETQYF.